This passage covers 22 T cell receptor beta chains from one sample sequenced in a study of beta chain features in type 1 diabetes. What was sequenced were expressed TCRB transcripts, since all of the isolated RNA had been reverse transcribed. This table comes from immunoSEQ multiplex PCR, and its TCRdb copy is limited to in-frame clones, with some not included. The sample carries roughly 140,000 clones, under 13% recorded once. These receptors lack a known antigen. The study's findings and limits: Across all four CD4+ subsets, people with type 1 diabetes showed modestly shorter TCRB CDR3s.

Sequencing was carried out using central memory CD4+ T cells from blood. These receptors were taken from a man aged 30-40 years with type 1 diabetes.

This rearrangement joins TRBV9 to TRBJ2-3; D is uncertain. Between the trimmed V and J ends, which lost 2 bases and 2 bases, there was a span of 6 bases. CDR1 is SGDLS, CDR2 YYNGEE, per germline. There are 13 residues in the CDR3. This CDR3 reads CASSVPYTDTQYF. DNA of the CDR3: TGTGCCAGCAGCGTCCCTTACACAGATACGCAGTATTTT.

Only one count was recorded for this clone. The rearrangement links TRBV9 to TRBJ2-1; maybe TRBD2 (6 bases). The V gene lost 0 bases and the J gene lost 3 bases, with 13 bases spanning the gap. This CDR3 contains 16 residues. Germline loops: CDR1 SGDLS, CDR2 YYNGEE. The CDR3 coding sequence is TGTGCCAGCAGCGTAGGTGGGATAGCGGACTACAATGAGCAGTTCTTC. This sequence encodes CASSVGGIADYNEQFF.

This sequence joins TRBV7-8 and TRBJ1-1, with D possibly TRBD1 on 5 matching bases. The germline CDR1 and CDR2 sequences are SGHVS and FQNEAQ. The length of the CDR3 is 13 residues. V was trimmed by 5 bases and J by 1 base, leaving 8 bases between them. The DNA for the CDR3 is TGTGCCAGCAGCCCCCAGGGGAACACTGAAGCTTTCTTT. Translated, it gives CASSPQGNTEAFF.

The rearrangement joins TRBV28 to TRBJ2-7, with D perhaps matching TRBD2 (5 bases). Trimming removed 5 bases from V and 7 bases from J, with 21 bases in between. The CDR3 runs to 15 residues. Germline V gene sequence: CDR1 MDHEN, CDR2 SYDVKM. This chain's CDR3 is CASSRRGRSREEQYF. As DNA, the CDR3 is TGTGCCAGCAGTAGGCGAGGCAGGTCAAGGGAGGAGCAGTACTTC.

This clone came up a few times. This chain joins TRBV28 and TRBJ2-7; the D gene is possibly TRBD1 (5 bases). Trimming cost V 10 bases and J 1 base, with 20 bases left between them. Germline CDR1 MDHEN, CDR2 SYDVKM. The CDR3 extends over 15 amino acids. The CDR3 coding sequence is TGTGCCACCCTCTTTGGGGCCGCTGGTTCCTACGAGCAGTACTTC. Translation gives CATLFGAAGSYEQYF.

V is TRBV30 and J is TRBJ2-3, with a weak D call TRBD1 (8 bases). Trimming cost V 0 bases and J 3 bases, with 10 bases left between them. This CDR3 is built from 14 residues. CDR1 and CDR2 (germline): GTSNPN, SVGIG (reference sequence). In DNA form, the CDR3 reads TGTGCCTGGAGTGTACAGGGGGGGACAGATACGCAGTATTTT. This encodes CAWSVQGGTDTQYF.

The rearrangement links TRBV4-1 to TRBJ1-1; D is possibly TRBD1 (6 bases). Trimming removed 1 base at V and 7 bases at J, with 16 bases between. This CDR3 contains 15 residues. The germline CDR1 and CDR2 sequences are MGHRA and YSYEKL. For the CDR3, the DNA is TGCGCCAGCAGCCAAGCGGGGGGGCGCCGGAGTGAAGCTTTCTTT. It codes for CASSQAGGRRSEAFF.

This clone was seen a few times. Within the sample, other DNA sequences also encode this same CDR3. The chain uses TRBV28 and TRBJ1-5; 8 nucleotides align to TRBD1. The length of the CDR3 is 14 residues. With V trimmed by 9 bases and J by 1 base, 5 bases remained unmatched. Germline V lookup: CDR1 MDHEN, CDR2 SYDVKM. This chain's CDR3 is CASLRGLSNQPQHF. The CDR3, as DNA: TGTGCCAGTCTCAGGGGGCTAAGCAATCAGCCCCAGCATTTT. Full variable domain (rest looked up from reference TRBV28 and TRBJ1-5): DVKVTQSSRYLVKRTGEKVFLECVQDMDHENMFWYRQDPGLGLRLIYFSYDVKMKEKGDIPEGYSVSREKKERFSLILESASTNQTSMYLCASLRGLSNQPQHFGDGTRLSIL.

This clone appeared a few times. The chain carries TRBV28 and TRBJ2-2, with 9 positions matching TRBD2. Germline V gives CDR1 MDHEN, CDR2 SYDVKM. This CDR3 is 16 amino acids long. The junction had 7 bases not matched to a gene; V was cut back by 3 bases and J by 5 bases. The CDR3 bases are TGTGCCAGCAGTTTTAGAAGAGGACTAGCGACCGGGGAGCTGTTTTTT. As protein: CASSFRRGLATGELFF.

The chain couples TRBV9 to TRBJ2-7; TRBD1 matches at 7 bases. V was pared by 1 base and J by 2 bases, with 6 bases of the junction left unmatched. CDR3 length: 15 amino acids. The V gene's germline CDR1 is SGDLS and CDR2 YYNGEE. The CDR3 sequence is CASSVSGTAAYEQYF. The CDR3 coding sequence is TGTGCCAGCAGCGTATCTGGGACAGCAGCCTACGAGCAGTACTTC.

V is TRBV10-3 and J is TRBJ2-3, with a tentative D call TRBD2 (5 bases). CDR3 length: 15 amino acids. Germline loops: CDR1 ENHRY, CDR2 SYGVKD. V lost 4 bases to trimming and J lost 3 bases, with 14 bases between them. Here the CDR3 reads CAISGNFPGTDTQYF. CDR3 coding DNA: TGTGCCATCAGTGGGAATTTCCCGGGAACAGATACGCAGTATTTT.

This clone was seen a handful of times. This chain joins TRBV28 and TRBJ2-1; 13 bases match TRBD2. The J segment lost 6 bases and the V segment lost 4 bases, leaving 6 bases of the junction unmatched. CDR3 length: 16 amino acids. The V gene's germline CDR1 is MDHEN and CDR2 SYDVKM. The CDR3 DNA reads TGTGCCAGCAGTTCCGAGACTAGCGGGAGGATCAATGAGCAGTTCTTC. The encoded protein is CASSSETSGRINEQFF. The full variable domain, rest sourced from reference TRBV28 and TRBJ2-1, is DVKVTQSSRYLVKRTGEKVFLECVQDMDHENMFWYRQDPGLGLRLIYFSYDVKMKEKGDIPEGYSVSREKKERFSLILESASTNQTSMYLCASSSETSGRINEQFFGPGTRLTVL.

The CDR3 reads CASSREASGEQYF. CDR3 DNA sequence: TGTGCCAGCAGCCGAGAGGCCAGCGGCGAGCAGTACTTC. This sequence joins TRBV7-9 and TRBJ2-5, with D possibly matching TRBD2 (5 bases). The J call is in doubt because the DNA end fits TRBJ2-7 better. CDR1 and CDR2 (germline): SEHNR, FQNEAQ (reference sequence). The CDR3 runs to 13 residues.

J is TRBJ2-1 and V is TRBV13, with TRBD2 as a possible D gene (5 bases). This CDR3 has 16 residues. Germline V gene lookup returns CDR1 PRHDT and CDR2 FYEKMQ (reference sequence). Trimming removed 5 bases from V and 3 bases from J, with 17 bases in between. The CDR3: CASSPLPLGGYNEQFF. The CDR3 DNA is TGTGCCAGCAGCCCTCTACCTTTAGGAGGCTACAATGAGCAGTTCTTC.

V is TRBV10-3 and J is TRBJ2-5; 12 positions match TRBD2. Germline lookup yields CDR1 ENHRY and CDR2 SYGVKD. Trimming removed 4 bases from V and 5 bases from J; junction bases left unmatched: 8. This CDR3 contains 16 residues. The CDR3 spells CAISVRLAGVWETQYF. In DNA form, the CDR3 reads TGTGCCATCAGTGTCAGACTAGCGGGAGTTTGGGAGACCCAGTACTTC.

There are a few counts of this clone. The chain joins TRBV7-2 to TRBJ2-1; 9 bases are a match to TRBD1. Germline V gene data show CDR1 as SGHTA and CDR2 as FQGNSA. There are 17 residues in the CDR3. Trimming removed 3 bases from V and 7 bases from J; junction bases left unmatched: 13. The CDR3 DNA sequence: TGTGCCAGCAGCTTCCGGTTTGTAGGACAGGGGAGAAATGAGCAGTTCTTC. Amino acids: CASSFRFVGQGRNEQFF. The full variable domain, in which reference TRBV7-2 and TRBJ2-1 provide the parts outside the CDR3, is GAGVSQSPSNKVTEKGKDVELRCDPISGHTALYWYRQSLGQGLEFLIYFQGNSAPDKSGLPSDRFSAERTGGSVSTLTIQRTQQEDSAVYLCASSFRFVGQGRNEQFFGPGTRLTVL.

This clone was found a few times. J is TRBJ1-4 and V is TRBV7-9; D might be TRBD1 (5 bases). The germline V gene has CDR1 SEHNR and CDR2 FQNEAQ (reference sequence). The CDR3 loop spans 15 amino acids. V lost 3 bases to trimming and J lost 3 bases, with 11 bases between them. The chain's CDR3 is CASSFSGFSNEKLFF. The CDR3, as DNA: TGTGCCAGCAGCTTTTCAGGGTTCTCTAATGAAAAACTGTTTTTT.

J is TRBJ2-5 and V is TRBV2; 7 bases are shared with TRBD1. Germline CDR1 and CDR2: SNHLY and FYNNEI. The V gene end was trimmed by 4 bases and the J gene end by 4 bases; junction bases not matched to a gene: 3. The CDR3 covers 13 residues. The CDR3 sequence: CASSGRQGETQYF. The CDR3 coding sequence is TGTGCCAGCAGTGGTAGACAGGGAGAGACCCAGTACTTC.

In this sample, this clone turned up many times. The chain uses TRBV7-9 and TRBJ2-1; the D is unclear. V lost 4 bases and J 9 bases, leaving 16 bases between the germline ends. The CDR3 consists of 14 residues. From germline, CDR1 is SEHNR and CDR2 FQNEAQ (reference sequence). CDR3 residues: CASSSPTRIGEQFF. The CDR3 nucleotides read TGTGCCAGCAGCTCCCCAACGAGAATCGGTGAGCAGTTCTTC.

This clone appeared a few times. With a much larger clone just one base away, this may be a read error. The V call is TRBV7-2, the J call TRBJ1-1, with D possibly being TRBD1 (6 bases). The CDR3 covers 13 residues. The V gene lost 6 bases and the J gene lost 1 base, with 9 bases spanning the gap. The germline CDR1 and CDR2 sequences are SGHTA and FQGNSA. The CDR3 loop is CASSQQGNTEAFF. The CDR3 DNA sequence: TGTGCCAGCAGTCAACAGGGGAACACTGAAGCTTTCTTT. Complete variable domain (other parts from reference TRBV7-2 and TRBJ1-1): GAGVSQSPSNKVTEKGKDVELRCDPISGHTALYWYRQSLGQGLEFLIYFQGNSAPDKSGLPSDRFSAERTGGSVSTLTIQRTQQEDSAVYLCASSQQGNTEAFFGQGTRLTVV.

In its sample, this clone was seen a few times. The chain couples TRBV4-3 to TRBJ2-4, with TRBD1 matching 9 bases. Germline-derived CDR1 and CDR2 are LGHNA and YSLEER. CDR3 length: 16 residues. V shed 1 base and J 8 bases; nucleotides not matched to a gene: 9. This chain's CDR3 is CASSQVGTGTGYIQYF. In nucleotides, the CDR3 is TGCGCCAGCAGCCAAGTCGGGACAGGGACCGGATACATTCAGTACTTC.

V is TRBV4-3 and J is TRBJ1-3; a possible D gene is TRBD1 (6 bases). CDR3 size: 16 residues. Germline V gene data show CDR1 as LGHNA and CDR2 as YSLEER. The V and J ends lost 0 bases and 0 bases respectively, with 9 bases between them. In DNA form, the CDR3 reads TGCGCCAGCAGCCAAGAGTTCAGGGGCTCTGGAAACACCATATATTTT. It yields the protein CASSQEFRGSGNTIYF.